Below, 18 T cell receptor beta chains from the same sample are listed, as sequenced in a study of immune characteristics of hereditary and idiopathic chronic pancreatitis. The repertoire was sequenced with immunoSEQ multiplex PCR; TCRdb's copy has only in-frame clones and lacks some. Seen here are 5,600 or so clones, about 70% observed once, and the top ten hold about 7%. Patients having total pancreatectomy with islet autotransplantation provided the chronic pancreatitis pancreas tissue. The source material was pancreas tissue with hereditary chronic pancreatitis. The receptors were gathered from a human donor with chronic pancreatitis.

In its sample, this clone was seen a few times. This chain connects TRBV4-2 to TRBJ2-1; D perhaps matches TRBD2 (6 bases). V was clipped by 5 bases and J by 12 bases, with 14 bases between them. This CDR3 is built from 12 residues. Germline V gene lookup returns CDR1 LGHNA and CDR2 YNFKEQ. The DNA of the CDR3 is TGTGCCAGCAGCGGAGACGGGAGCGGGCAGTTCTTC. Its protein is CASSGDGSGQFF.

The chain joins TRBV19 to TRBJ1-2; 8 bases line up with TRBD1. The CDR3 totals 12 residues. CDR1 LNHDA and CDR2 SQIVND come from the germline V gene (reference sequence). Losses at the gene ends were 4 bases for V and 6 bases for J; bases not matched to a gene: 1. As DNA, the CDR3 is TGTGCCAGTAGTACGACAGGGGATGGCTACACCTTC. Protein sequence: CASSTTGDGYTF.

This clone was found once. The chain employs TRBV14 and TRBJ1-1; D gene unclear. There are 14 residues in the CDR3. Germline CDR1 is SGHDN and CDR2 is FVKESK. V was pared by 0 bases and J by 3 bases, with 8 bases between. CDR3 in DNA: TGTGCCAGCAGCCAAGATAGATTTTACACTGAAGCTTTCTTT. Protein sequence: CASSQDRFYTEAFF.

This clone was observed a few times. The chain recombines TRBV15 with TRBJ1-5; the match to TRBD1 covers 9 bases. From germline, CDR1 is LNHNV and CDR2 YYDKDF (reference sequence). The CDR3 totals 15 residues. Unmatched junction bases numbered 4, after V lost 4 bases and J lost 3 bases. CDR3 nucleotide sequence: TGTGCCACCAGCATTGACAGGGGGGTCAATCAGCCCCAGCATTTT. The encoded protein is CATSIDRGVNQPQHF.

With respect to this clone: In the same sample, other DNA sequences code for this CDR3. The chain is built from TRBV5-1 and TRBJ2-2; D possibly corresponds to TRBD1 (7 bases). This CDR3 is built from 15 residues. Germline V gene sequence: CDR1 SGHRS, CDR2 YFSETQ. Between the trimmed V and J ends, which lost 2 bases and 4 bases, there was a span of 12 bases. The DNA for the CDR3 is TGCGCCAGCAGCTTAGGGCAGGGGGGCACCGGGGAGCTGTTTTTT. Protein sequence: CASSLGQGGTGELFF.

The CDR3 nucleotides are TGTGCCAGCAGCTTCGGGGGTCCTAGCACAGATACGCAGTATTTT. Its protein is CASSFGGPSTDTQYF. The J gene is TRBJ2-3, the V gene TRBV7-9; possibly TRBD2 for D (6 bases). Trimming cost V 3 bases and J 0 bases, with 10 bases left between them. The CDR3 loop spans 15 amino acids. CDR1 SEHNR and CDR2 FQNEAQ come from the germline V gene (reference sequence).

The chain couples TRBV10-3 to TRBJ1-4, with TRBD1 matching over 7 bases. CDR1 ENHRY and CDR2 SYGVKD come from the germline V gene. J was trimmed by 0 bases and V by 10 bases; bases with no gene match: 11. The CDR3 is 16 amino acids. In DNA, the CDR3 is TGTGCCACCCGGACAGGCCGAGTTGCAACTAATGAAAAACTGTTTTTT. Translation: CATRTGRVATNEKLFF.

The chain uses TRBV15 and TRBJ2-1, with 10 bases that match TRBD2. This CDR3 has 18 amino acids. Germline CDR1 is LNHNV and CDR2 is YYDKDF (reference sequence). V lost 0 bases to trimming and J lost 0 bases; unmatched junction nucleotides: 5. The CDR3 reads CATSREAGGSSSYNEQFF. The CDR3 DNA sequence: TGTGCCACCAGCAGAGAAGCGGGGGGGTCCAGCTCCTACAATGAGCAGTTCTTC.

The rearrangement joins TRBV9 to TRBJ2-3, with 9 bases fitting TRBD2. There are 15 residues in the CDR3. Losses at the gene ends were 4 bases for V and 6 bases for J; bases not matched to a gene: 9. CDR1 and CDR2 from the germline V gene are SGDLS and YYNGEE. The CDR3 loop is CASSPGAGGLDTQYF. The CDR3 DNA sequence: TGTGCCAGCAGCCCTGGAGCGGGGGGCCTGGATACGCAGTATTTT.

CDR3 region: CASSSAGGRNQPQHF. The CDR3 nucleotides are TGTGCCAGCAGTTCGGCCGGGGGCCGGAATCAGCCCCAGCATTTT. The genes are TRBV28 and TRBJ1-5, with D tentatively TRBD1 (6 bases). V was pared by 4 bases and J by 4 bases, with 14 bases between. This CDR3 contains 15 residues. Per the germline V gene, CDR1 is MDHEN and CDR2 is SYDVKM.

J is TRBJ1-5 and V is TRBV5-6; 7 bases are shared with TRBD1. In germline, CDR1 is SGHDT, CDR2 YYEEEE. This CDR3 region has 16 residues. V was pared by 3 bases and J by 0 bases, with 6 bases of the junction left unmatched. CDR3 in amino acids: CASSSRQGDSNQPQHF. The DNA of the CDR3 is TGTGCCAGCAGCTCAAGACAGGGAGATAGCAATCAGCCCCAGCATTTT.

The chain employs TRBV11-3 and TRBJ2-1; D remains unclear. The CDR3 contains 13 residues. V was trimmed by 2 bases and J by 7 bases, leaving 9 bases between them. Germline CDR1 SGHNT, CDR2 YENEEA. Here the CDR3 DNA reads TGTGCCAGCAGCTTATATACCGAGAATGAGCAGTTCTTC. It specifies CASSLYTENEQFF. The whole variable domain, remainder taken from reference TRBV11-3 and TRBJ2-1, is EAGVVQSPRYKIIEKKQPVAFWCNPISGHNTLYWYLQNLGQGPELLIRYENEEAVDDSQLPKDRFSAERLKGVDSTLKIQPAELGDSAVYLCASSLYTENEQFFGPGTRLTVL.

The chain links TRBV5-6 to TRBJ2-7, with 7 positions matching TRBD1. With 0 bases clipped from V and 3 bases from J, the junction kept 9 bases outside the gene matches. CDR1 and CDR2 from the germline V gene are SGHDT and YYEEEE. This CDR3 contains 16 residues. The CDR3 bases are TGTGCCAGCAGCTTGGTTAGGGGGCCTCACTACTACGAGCAGTACTTC. Residues: CASSLVRGPHYYEQYF.

V usage is TRBV19 and J usage is TRBJ1-5; D is possibly TRBD1 (6 bases). CDR3 size: 14 residues. Germline CDR1 reads LNHDA; CDR2 reads SQIVND (reference sequence). V was clipped by 9 bases and J by 4 bases, with 16 bases between them. For the CDR3, the DNA is TGTGCCAGCGCACAGGGATCCGCAAATCAGCCCCAGCATTTT. This encodes CASAQGSANQPQHF.

The chain uses TRBV9 and TRBJ2-2, with D perhaps matching TRBD1 (5 bases). From germline, CDR1 is SGDLS and CDR2 YYNGEE. The CDR3 loop spans 14 amino acids. The V gene lost 2 bases and the J gene lost 7 bases, with 12 bases spanning the gap. DNA for the CDR3: TGTGCCAGCAGCGTCGAAAGGGGATACGGGGAGCTGTTTTTT. This encodes CASSVERGYGELFF. The variable domain in full, with the rest retrieved from reference TRBV9 and TRBJ2-2, is DSGVTQTPKHLITATGQRVTLRCSPRSGDLSVYWYQQSLDQGLQFLIQYYNGEERAKGNILERFSAQQFPDLHSELNLSSLELGDSALYFCASSVERGYGELFFGEGSRLTVL.

This clone is categorized as medium-sized (0.01 to 0.1%). The chain uses TRBV29-1 and TRBJ1-2; tentatively, D is TRBD1 (6 bases). In germline, CDR1 is SQVTM, CDR2 ANQGSEA. V lost 0 bases and J lost 6, with 8 bases in between. The CDR3 is 12 residues long. CDR3 coding DNA: TGCAGCGTTGAAGAGCAGGGGCATGGCTACACCTTC. It codes for CSVEEQGHGYTF.

This clone was found a few times. The chain is built from TRBV25-1 and TRBJ2-1; 8 bases agree with TRBD2. Per the germline V gene, CDR1 is MGHDK and CDR2 is SYGVNS. The V segment lost 1 base and the J segment 10 bases; nucleotides outside the gene matches: 9. The CDR3 runs 15 residues. CDR3 sequence: CASSESGSGGQEQFF. CDR3 in DNA: TGTGCCAGCAGTGAATCGGGGAGCGGGGGCCAGGAGCAGTTCTTC.

J is TRBJ1-6 and V is TRBV6-1; tentative D call: TRBD1 (5 bases). CDR1 MNHNS and CDR2 SASEGT come from the germline V gene. The CDR3 length is 16 residues. The V end lost 2 bases, the J end lost 7 bases, and 15 bases lay between the germline ends. Written as DNA, the CDR3 is TGTGCCAGCAGTGAACTTGAGGGGAGCCTAAATTCACCCCTCCACTTT. It encodes CASSELEGSLNSPLHF.